The rows below give T cell receptor beta chains drawn from one sample of a study of CD39 and CD103 CD8 tumor-infiltrating T cells. Assay: immunoSEQ multiplex PCR; the TCRdb copy retains only in-frame clones and omits some. The profile shows some 16,000 clones, about 93% of them singletons. The specimen was CD8+ T cells sorted from blood. The receptors were sampled from a human donor with head and neck squamous cell carcinoma. The CDR3 runs from the conserved cysteine through the conserved F or W. Clone sizes are given selectively: once, few, many, or a class where the clone is expanded.

size: .; V: TRBV11-2; CDR3: CASSLGRWGVLDTQYF
size: .; V: TRBV15; CDR3: CATSRDYAGSETQYF
size: .; V: TRBV7-9; CDR3: CASSFLGPATNEKLFF
size: .; V: TRBV5-6; CDR3: CASSLGQWGQPQHF
size: .; V: TRBV5-6; CDR3: CASSWTGSGQETQYF
size: .; V: TRBV21-1; CDR3: CATRDRLIPCEQYF
size: .; V: TRBV5-4; CDR3: CASSSGYTQYF
size: .; V: TRBV2; CDR3: CASDPGLAGLPGTDTQYF
size: .; V: TRBV7-9; CDR3: CASSSDRVVSQETQYF
size: .; V: TRBV28; CDR3: CASSFTGSRTINSPLHF
size: few; V: TRBV5-5; CDR3: CASSLSSPGNTEAFF
size: .; V: TRBV4-1; CDR3: CASSQEDRDNQPQHF
size: medium-sized; V: TRBV14; CDR3: CASSQQGALSTEAFF
size: .; V: TRBV7-9; CDR3: CASSLQGGGQETQYF
size: .; V: TRBV7-8; CDR3: CASSFGAGWPSYEQYF
size: .; V: TRBV4-1; CDR3: CASSQVFPDSNQPQHF
size: .; V: TRBV5-1; CDR3: CASSEWPGQGAYEQYF
size: .; V: TRBV19; CDR3: CASSIGADATNEKLFF
size: .; V: TRBV30; CDR3: CAWRGGGAHWEQYF
size: .; V: TRBV7-9; CDR3: CASSLAGGSTDTQYF
size: .; V: TRBV28; CDR3: CASSPRGTGPGSYEQYF
size: once; V: TRBV11-2; CDR3: CASSSGLVRYGYTF
size: .; V: TRBV18; CDR3: CASSPAGGDIYGYTF
size: .; V: TRBV28; CDR3: CASRGLAGGSSYNEQFF
size: .; V: TRBV29-1; CDR3: CSGEGRLAGGSSYNEQFF
size: .; V: TRBV27; CDR3: CASSPGTGNQPQHF
size: .; V: TRBV13; CDR3: CASSAYIRQPSANTGELFF
size: .; V: TRBV19; CDR3: CASSIIGQNTEAFF
size: .; V: TRBV28; CDR3: CASIDRGYTEAFF
size: .; V: TRBV10-1; CDR3: CASSNTPLGSYEQYF
size: .; V: TRBV19; CDR3: CASSVASTDTQYF
size: once; V: TRBV9; CDR3: CASSESSLARQETQYF
size: .; V: TRBV18; CDR3: CASSPRGPDSYNEQFF
size: .; V: TRBV7-9; CDR3: CASSLEQLYGYTF
size: .; V: TRBV2; CDR3: CASTEEDSYEQYF
size: .; V: TRBV6-4; CDR3: CASSDSTASTDTQYF
size: .; V: TRBV7-9; CDR3: CASSLAQGPNEQFF
size: .; V: TRBV4-1; CDR3: CASSQEERQLYGYTF
size: .; V: TRBV27; CDR3: CASSFFVNTEAFF
size: .; V: TRBV7-2; CDR3: CASSFAGMSTDTQYF
size: .; V: TRBV5-6; CDR3: CASSAAQSSYEQYF
size: .; V: TRBV5-8; CDR3: CASSFEGGAEAFF
size: .; V: TRBV6-5; CDR3: CASMRNEQFF
size: .; V: TRBV10-3; CDR3: CAISAGQNTEAFF
size: .; V: TRBV6-1; CDR3: CASTLTSGGSNEQFF
size: .; V: TRBV30; CDR3: CAWSGGTNEETQYF
size: few; V: TRBV19; CDR3: CASSIGGQGSYGYTF
size: .; V: TRBV29-1; CDR3: CSVIGQGLPYEQYF
size: .; V: TRBV2; CDR3: CASMWRGTEAFF
size: once; V: TRBV7-6; CDR3: CASSLALEMATEAFF
size: .; V: TRBV6-5; CDR3: CASSYRSGKSYEQYF
size: once; V: TRBV15; CDR3: CATSRDRGSNQPQHF
size: .; V: TRBV19; CDR3: CASSIQNTEAFF
size: .; V: TRBV27; CDR3: CASSLGSGVDTQYF
size: .; V: TRBV29-1; CDR3: CSVALLRDSPGETQYF